Following are 27 T cell receptor beta chains from one sample sequenced in a study of blood T cell repertoires in COVID-19. Sequencing used immunoSEQ multiplex PCR; TCRdb keeps in-frame clones, though not all of them. Of under 200,000 clones in the sample, approximately 83% were seen once. The sequencing input was peripheral blood. These receptors all stem from a human donor in a cohort sampled during active COVID-19.

This clone was detected only once. The rearrangement links TRBV6-2 or TRBV6-3 to TRBJ2-1; TRBD2 matches 15 bases. Losses at the gene ends were 6 bases for V and 0 bases for J; bases not matched to a gene: 3. Per the germline V gene, CDR1 is MNHEY and CDR2 is SVGEGT. The CDR3 has 17 amino acids. In nucleotides, the CDR3 is TGTGCCAGCAGCGGGACTAGCGGGGGGAGCTCCTACAATGAGCAGTTCTTC. Encoded protein: CASSGTSGGSSYNEQFF.

CDR3 sequence reads: CASSHGEFSGNTIYF. The CDR3 nucleotides are TGCGCCAGCAGCCATGGGGAGTTCTCTGGAAACACCATATATTTT. The chain carries TRBV4-1 and TRBJ1-3; D not resolved. This CDR3 region has 15 residues. Germline CDR1 reads MGHRA; CDR2 reads YSYEKL. Trimming shortened V by 3 bases and J by 0 bases, and 9 bases separated the two germline ends.

The chain combines TRBV7-8 with TRBJ1-2; TRBD1 might be the D (5 bases). There are 15 residues in the CDR3. V was cut by 1 base and J by 6 bases, with 15 bases left in between. From germline, CDR1 is SGHVS and CDR2 FQNEAQ. The CDR3 is CASSLGGVRTDGYTF. CDR3 nucleotide sequence: TGTGCCAGCAGCTTAGGGGGCGTGCGAACTGATGGCTACACCTTC. Using reference TRBV7-8 and TRBJ1-2 for the parts outside the CDR3, the full variable domain is GAGVSQSPRYKVAKRGQDVALRCDPISGHVSLFWYQQALGQGPEFLTYFQNEAQLDKSGLPSDRFFAERPEGSVSTLKIQRTQQEDSAVYLCASSLGGVRTDGYTFGSGTRLTVV.

The DNA for the CDR3 is TGCGCCAGCAGGGGACAGGGGGCTGGAAATGAGCAGTTCTTC. This sequence encodes CASRGQGAGNEQFF. The chain is built from TRBV4-1 and TRBJ2-1; TRBD1 agrees at 12 bases. The CDR3 spans 14 residues. Germline V CDR1 and CDR2: MGHRA, YSYEKL. The V segment lost 6 bases and the J segment 7 bases; nucleotides outside the gene matches: 4.

The gene calls are TRBV7-2 and TRBJ2-4; 9 bases line up with TRBD2. CDR1 is SGHTA and CDR2 is FQGNSA in the germline V gene. J gave up 1 base and V 1 base, and 11 bases lay outside the gene matches. The CDR3 contains 19 residues. The CDR3 reads CASSLDVVSGRPAKNIQYF. CDR3 bases: TGTGCCAGCAGCTTAGACGTAGTTAGCGGGAGACCTGCCAAAAACATTCAGTACTTC.

The chain has TRBV19 and TRBJ2-5; 8 nucleotides match TRBD1. Trimming cost V 6 bases and J 1 base; bases outside gene matches: 7. This CDR3 is 15 amino acids long. The germline CDR1 and CDR2 sequences are LNHDA and SQIVND (reference sequence). The DNA of the CDR3 is TGTGCCAGTAGCGGGGTCAGGGGGCTCCAAGAGACCCAGTACTTC. Translating it yields CASSGVRGLQETQYF.

The V gene is TRBV24-1, the J gene TRBJ2-1; TRBD1 matches 8 bases. V lost 5 bases to trimming and J lost 5 bases; unmatched junction nucleotides: 10. The CDR3 is 16 residues long. Germline V gives CDR1 KGHDR, CDR2 SFDVKD. The CDR3 bases are TGTGCCACCAGTGGTAACGACAGGGGAGTGAACAATGAGCAGTTCTTC. As protein: CATSGNDRGVNNEQFF.

The CDR3 sequence: CASSLPAGTEQYF. In DNA, the CDR3 is TGTGCCAGCAGCTTGCCCGCGGGGACGGAGCAGTACTTC. The rearrangement joins TRBV7-9 to TRBJ2-7, with a possible D match to TRBD2 (6 bases). The V end lost 3 bases, the J end lost 7 bases, and 13 bases lay between the germline ends. CDR3 size: 13 residues. Germline V gives CDR1 SEHNR, CDR2 FQNEAQ (reference sequence).

The chain couples TRBV5-6 to TRBJ2-4; 9 positions agree with TRBD1. The germline CDR1 and CDR2 sequences are SGHDT and YYEEEE. The junction had 9 bases not matched to a gene; V was cut back by 5 bases and J by 0 bases. The CDR3 covers 17 residues. The CDR3 spells CASSSIDRGVAKNIQYF. DNA for the CDR3: TGTGCCAGCAGTTCCATCGACAGGGGGGTAGCCAAAAACATTCAGTACTTC.

The V and J genes are TRBV19 and TRBJ1-6, with TRBD1 identical over 8 bases. Germline values: CDR1 LNHDA, CDR2 SQIVND (reference sequence). This CDR3 is 15 amino acids long. Germline trimming cut 5 bases from V and 7 bases from J; bases unmatched to any gene: 7. The DNA for the CDR3 is TGTGCCAGTAGTCCCCCCGGGACAGGAAATTCACCCCTCCACTTT. It yields the protein CASSPPGTGNSPLHF.

The rearrangement links TRBV28 to TRBJ1-1; D call uncertain. The CDR3 runs 13 residues. The germline V gene encodes CDR1 MDHEN and CDR2 SYDVKM. V lost 6 bases to trimming and J lost 5 bases, with 13 bases between them. The CDR3 DNA is TGTGCCAGCAGCCAAGGGAGACCGACTGAAGCTTTCTTT. Translation: CASSQGRPTEAFF.

The chain couples TRBV20-1 to TRBJ1-2; 7 positions agree with TRBD1. This CDR3 has 11 amino acids. With V trimmed by 6 bases and J by 6 bases, 4 bases remained unmatched. Germline V gene lookup returns CDR1 DFQATT and CDR2 SNEGSKA (reference sequence). CDR3 loop: CSATGRDGYTF. The CDR3 nucleotides are TGCAGTGCGACAGGGAGAGATGGCTACACCTTC.

The chain couples TRBV6-2 or TRBV6-3 to TRBJ2-3; TRBD1 matches 9 bases. V lost 4 bases, J lost 4 bases, and 21 bases stayed unmatched. The germline V gene encodes CDR1 MNHEY and CDR2 SVGEGT. This CDR3 has 20 amino acids. CDR3 sequence (DNA): TGTGCCAGCAGTTTCTCTCCCGGACCTCCAAGCGACAGGGGGTCAGATACGCAGTATTTT. Amino acids: CASSFSPGPPSDRGSDTQYF.

In this sample, this clone turned up a few times. This rearrangement joins TRBV12-5 to TRBJ1-3, with D possibly matching TRBD1 (5 bases). Germline V CDR1 and CDR2: LGHNT, FRNRAP. This CDR3 contains 13 residues. Trimming took off 6 bases at V and 0 bases at J, with 6 bases between the two ends. The DNA of the CDR3 is TGTGCTAGTGGCAGGGTCTCTGGAAACACCATATATTTT. Its protein is CASGRVSGNTIYF.

The V call is TRBV5-6, the J call TRBJ1-1; perhaps TRBD1 as D (6 bases). The length of the CDR3 is 13 residues. The germline gives CDR1 SGHDT, CDR2 YYEEEE. Trimming shortened V by 4 bases and J by 10 bases, and 17 bases separated the two germline ends. In DNA form, the CDR3 reads TGTGCCAGCAGCGCCTCCACAGGGTGGGGAGCTTTCTTT. It yields the protein CASSASTGWGAFF. Combining the CDR3 with reference TRBV5-6 and TRBJ1-1 gives the whole variable domain DAGVTQSPTHLIKTRGQQVTLRCSPKSGHDTVSWYQQALGQGPQFIFQYYEEEERQRGNFPDRFSGHQFPNYSSELNVNALLLGDSALYLCASSASTGWGAFFGQGTRLTVV.

The J gene is TRBJ2-3, the V gene TRBV6-2 or TRBV6-3; 11 bases match TRBD1. Germline CDR1 is MNHEY and CDR2 is SVGEGT. V lost 5 bases, J lost 7 bases, and 8 bases stayed unmatched. CDR3 length: 15 residues. The CDR3 loop reads CASSGGQGARNTQYF. The CDR3 DNA is TGTGCCAGCAGTGGAGGACAGGGGGCGCGGAATACGCAGTATTTT.

The chain links TRBV29-1 to TRBJ1-1; D is uncertain. This CDR3 is built from 12 residues. Trimming cost V 0 bases and J 4 bases, with 6 bases left between them. Germline-derived CDR1 and CDR2 are SQVTM and ANQGSEA. This chain's CDR3 is CSVEDRGTEAFF. The CDR3 DNA sequence: TGCAGCGTTGAAGATCGGGGCACTGAAGCTTTCTTT.

The count of this clone is one. The chain has TRBV7-2 and TRBJ1-5; no clear D gene. Germline lookup yields CDR1 SGHTA and CDR2 FQGNSA. The CDR3 sequence is 15 residues long. Trimming removed 3 bases at V and 0 bases at J, with 9 bases between. In nucleotides, the CDR3 is TGTGCCAGCAGCTTCGGGGTCTATAGCAATCAGCCCCAGCATTTT. This sequence encodes CASSFGVYSNQPQHF.

V usage is TRBV15 and J usage is TRBJ2-4; D unclear. In germline, CDR1 is LNHNV, CDR2 YYDKDF (reference sequence). The germline V and J ends were trimmed by 0 bases and 0 bases, with 9 bases remaining between them. The CDR3 length is 16 residues. CDR3 residues: CATSREQFLAKNIQYF. Written as DNA, the CDR3 is TGTGCCACCAGCAGAGAACAGTTCCTAGCCAAAAACATTCAGTACTTC.

The chain employs TRBV20-1 and TRBJ1-4; D gene uncertain. The CDR3 spans 11 residues. The V end was cut by 5 bases, the J end by 7 bases, with 8 bases between. Germline CDR1 reads DFQATT; CDR2 reads SNEGSKA (reference sequence). In DNA, the CDR3 is TGCAGTGCTCGGCGGGGTGAAAAACTGTTTTTT. Translating it yields CSARRGEKLFF.

This clone showed up just once. The J gene is TRBJ2-1, the V gene TRBV6-5; 8 bases map to TRBD2. The CDR3 totals 15 residues. The V segment lost 4 bases and the J segment 7 bases; nucleotides outside the gene matches: 9. CDR1 and CDR2 (germline): MNHEY, SVGAGI. CDR3 DNA sequence: TGTGCCAGCAGTTTAGCGGGACCTTTGGGGAATGAGCAGTTCTTC. This codes for CASSLAGPLGNEQFF.

The chain joins TRBV6-2 or TRBV6-3 to TRBJ1-5; possible D gene TRBD1, 6 bases. V was cut by 2 bases and J by 1 base, with 9 bases left in between. This CDR3 has 15 amino acids. The germline V gene has CDR1 MNHEY and CDR2 SVGEGT. The CDR3 protein is CASSYAGGSNQPQHF. In nucleotides, the CDR3 is TGTGCCAGCAGTTACGCGGGGGGCAGCAATCAGCCCCAGCATTTT.

The rearrangement links TRBV7-2 to TRBJ1-4, with 7 bases lining up with TRBD1. CDR1 is SGHTA and CDR2 is FQGNSA in the germline V gene. V shed 6 bases and J 4 bases; nucleotides not matched to a gene: 5. CDR3 length: 14 residues. The CDR3, as DNA: TGTGCCAGCAGACCGGGACAGATTAATGAAAAACTGTTTTTT. Its protein is CASRPGQINEKLFF.

The CDR3 loop is CASSFATGTNEKLFF. CDR3 bases: TGTGCCAGCAGTTTCGCGACAGGGACTAATGAAAAACTGTTTTTT. V usage is TRBV6-5 and J usage is TRBJ1-4, with 7 positions matching TRBD1. Germline V CDR1 and CDR2: MNHEY, SVGAGI. V dropped 4 bases and J dropped 2; count of bases not matched to a gene: 4. The CDR3 contains 15 residues.

This clone has a single count. This rearrangement joins TRBV28 to TRBJ2-7; tentative D call: TRBD2 (5 bases). The germline V gene has CDR1 MDHEN and CDR2 SYDVKM. The V and J ends lost 3 bases and 7 bases respectively, with 16 bases between them. The CDR3 runs to 14 residues. As DNA, the CDR3 is TGTGCCAGCAGTTTCTTTCTTTTTTCGGGGGAGCAGTACTTC. It yields the protein CASSFFLFSGEQYF.

This chain connects TRBV11-2 to TRBJ1-5; D is possibly TRBD1 (5 bases). The CDR3 loop spans 14 amino acids. V lost 1 base, J lost 7 bases, and 11 bases lay in between. Germline lookup yields CDR1 SGHAT and CDR2 FQNNGV. The CDR3 region is CASSLGPTGQPQHF. CDR3 bases: TGTGCCAGCAGCTTAGGCCCCACAGGCCAGCCCCAGCATTTT.

A single count supports this clone. The chain has TRBV24-1 and TRBJ2-5; 7 nucleotides align to TRBD1. This CDR3 has 14 residues. J gave up 4 bases and V 3 bases, and 4 bases lay outside the gene matches. The germline gives CDR1 KGHDR, CDR2 SFDVKD. The CDR3: CATSDDRDGETQYF. DNA for the CDR3: TGTGCCACCAGTGATGACAGGGATGGAGAGACCCAGTACTTC.